This entry features one T cell receptor beta chain sequence. Its antigen is not identified. PCR primers comprised 60 Vbeta and 13 Jbeta primers. Repertoires were generated with immunoSEQ multiplex PCR, while TCRdb's copy carries only in-frame clones and drops some. The top ten hold around 8% of the sample, which has under 200,000 clones, roughly 80% seen once. These data come from a study of cytomegalovirus exposure and HLA in healthy donors. Points from the study as a whole: Specificity for CMV antigens was confirmed in vitro for a few of the CMV-associated chains. Later on, analysis showed that most CMV-associated TCR beta chains appeared to be HLA-restricted. TCR beta chains numbering some 150 were designated cytomegalovirus-associated.

The CDR3 covers 14 residues. V lost 4 bases and J 4 bases, leaving 14 bases between the germline ends. Germline V gives CDR1 MGHDK, CDR2 SYGVNS. The sample taken for sequencing was PBMCs. The chain uses TRBV25-1 and TRBJ2-7, with a possible D match to TRBD2 (5 bases). The source is a male donor in good health and CMV-seropositive. CDR3 sequence reads: CASSVGPREYEQYF. Written as DNA, the CDR3 is TGTGCCAGCAGTGTCGGACCGAGGGAATACGAGCAGTACTTC.